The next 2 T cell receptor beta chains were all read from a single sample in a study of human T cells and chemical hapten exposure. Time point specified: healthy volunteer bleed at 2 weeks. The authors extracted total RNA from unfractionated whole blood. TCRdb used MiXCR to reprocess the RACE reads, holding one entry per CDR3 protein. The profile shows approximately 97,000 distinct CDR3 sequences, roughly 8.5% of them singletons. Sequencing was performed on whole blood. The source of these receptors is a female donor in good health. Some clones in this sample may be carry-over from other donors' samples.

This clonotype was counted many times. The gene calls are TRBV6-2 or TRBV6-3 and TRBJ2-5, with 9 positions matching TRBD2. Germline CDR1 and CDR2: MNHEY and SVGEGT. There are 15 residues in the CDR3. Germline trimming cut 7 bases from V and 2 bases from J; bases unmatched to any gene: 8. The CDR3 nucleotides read TGTGCCAGCAACGAGGGACTAGCAGAGCAAGAGACCCAGTACTTC. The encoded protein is CASNEGLAEQETQYF.

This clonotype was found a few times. CDR3 DNA: TGTGCCAGCAGCTTTTCCGGATACACAGATACGCAGTATTTT. Protein sequence: CASSFSGYTDTQYF. The V gene is TRBV5-4, the J gene TRBJ2-3; the D is unclear. Trimming cost V 2 bases and J 2 bases, with 9 bases left between them. The CDR3 runs 14 residues. CDR1 and CDR2 from the germline V gene are SGHNT and YYREEE (reference sequence).